The entry below gives a single T cell receptor beta chain sequence along with its context. The data are from a study of shared T cell receptors in the human thymus. Profiling relied on immunoSEQ multiplex PCR, and the TCRdb table lists in-frame clones only, not all of them. The sample lists about 540,000 clones; 70% to 80% were seen once. This CDR3 contains 17 residues. V was shortened by 4 bases and J by 2 bases, with 22 bases between the two germline ends. Germline V lookup: CDR1 SQVTM, CDR2 ANQGSEA. These data were also filed under a second study, of human thymus T cells.

This sequence originates from a boy in the first two years of life with a congenital heart defect. The chain uses TRBV29-1 and TRBJ2-3, with D perhaps TRBD2 (6 bases). Sequencing used thymocytes. The CDR3, as DNA: TGCAGCGTTGGGTTGCCGCCCGCGGGGCGACCCACAGATACGCAGTATTTT. This gives the protein CSVGLPPAGRPTDTQYF.